This is a list of T cell receptor beta chains from one sample in a study of blood T cell repertoires in COVID-19. The assay was immunoSEQ multiplex PCR, and TCRdb's table has in-frame clones only and misses some. The sample holds approximately 300,000 clones, 80% to 95% seen once. The specimen was PBMCs or T cells enriched from blood (not recorded which). These receptors all stem from a woman in her twenties or thirties who had recovered from COVID-19. The CDR3 runs from the conserved cysteine through the conserved F or W. The order of the fields is D gene, clone size, V gene, J gene, CDR3 protein, CDR3 DNA. The D gene is left open where the match is weak. Expanded clones get a size class; other rows say once, few or many, or leave the size out.

d_gene: .; abundance: .; v_gene: TRBV5-4; j_gene: TRBJ2-7; CDR3aa: CASGLVSGYEQYF; CDR3nt: TGTGCCAGCGGACTGGTTTCGGGCTACGAGCAGTACTTC
d_gene: TRBD2; abundance: .; v_gene: TRBV24-1; j_gene: TRBJ2-1; CDR3aa: CATSDRAGGGYNEQFF; CDR3nt: TGTGCCACCAGTGATCGGGCGGGAGGTGGTTACAATGAGCAGTTCTTC
d_gene: .; abundance: .; v_gene: TRBV18; j_gene: TRBJ1-1; CDR3aa: CASSPAGGNTEAFF; CDR3nt: TGTGCCAGCTCGCCAGCTGGCGGGAACACTGAAGCTTTCTTT
d_gene: .; abundance: .; v_gene: TRBV27; j_gene: TRBJ1-1; CDR3aa: CASSPTPRGEAFF; CDR3nt: TGTGCCAGCAGCCCCACTCCCAGGGGTGAAGCTTTCTTT
d_gene: TRBD1; abundance: .; v_gene: TRBV6-5; j_gene: TRBJ1-1; CDR3aa: CASSSGQGTSTEAFF; CDR3nt: TGTGCCAGCAGTTCGGGACAGGGGACAAGCACTGAAGCTTTCTTT
d_gene: TRBD1; abundance: .; v_gene: TRBV10-3; j_gene: TRBJ2-1; CDR3aa: CAIRAGTANNEQFF; CDR3nt: TGTGCCATCAGAGCCGGGACAGCAAACAATGAGCAGTTCTTC
d_gene: TRBD1; abundance: .; v_gene: TRBV7-2; j_gene: TRBJ2-5; CDR3aa: CASSPGGWETQYF; CDR3nt: TGTGCCAGCAGCCCAGGGGGTTGGGAGACCCAGTACTTC
d_gene: .; abundance: .; v_gene: TRBV14; j_gene: TRBJ1-3; CDR3aa: CASSAWTAGAGNTIYF; CDR3nt: TGTGCCAGCAGCGCCTGGACGGCCGGGGCTGGAAACACCATATATTTT
d_gene: TRBD1; abundance: .; v_gene: TRBV24-1; j_gene: TRBJ1-2; CDR3aa: CATSDSTGNGYTF; CDR3nt: TGTGCCACCAGTGATTCGACAGGGAATGGCTACACCTTC
d_gene: TRBD1; abundance: .; v_gene: TRBV28; j_gene: TRBJ1-4; CDR3aa: CASGQGLTATGNEKLFF; CDR3nt: TGTGCCAGCGGGCAGGGGTTGACCGCGACAGGGAATGAAAAACTGTTTTTT
d_gene: .; abundance: few; v_gene: TRBV19; j_gene: TRBJ1-3; CDR3aa: CASTAGNTIYF; CDR3nt: TGTGCCAGTACCGCTGGAAACACCATATATTTT
d_gene: TRBD2; abundance: .; v_gene: TRBV5-1; j_gene: TRBJ2-1; CDR3aa: CASSLDPGGSLVNEQFF; CDR3nt: TGCGCCAGCAGCTTGGACCCGGGCGGGAGTTTGGTCAATGAGCAGTTCTTC
d_gene: .; abundance: .; v_gene: TRBV19; j_gene: TRBJ1-1; CDR3aa: CASSIDLRGAEAFF; CDR3nt: TGTGCCAGTAGTATAGATCTGCGGGGTGCTGAAGCTTTCTTT
d_gene: .; abundance: once; v_gene: TRBV5-1; j_gene: TRBJ2-3; CDR3aa: CASSRGGGGTDTQYF; CDR3nt: TGCGCCAGCAGCCGGGGAGGAGGAGGTACAGATACGCAGTATTTT
d_gene: TRBD2; abundance: .; v_gene: TRBV7-3; j_gene: TRBJ2-5; CDR3aa: CASSLSASGTQETQYF; CDR3nt: TGTGCCAGCAGCTTGTCGGCTAGCGGGACCCAAGAGACCCAGTACTTC
d_gene: .; abundance: .; v_gene: TRBV2; j_gene: TRBJ2-7; CDR3aa: CASIIETGGRRYF; CDR3nt: TGTGCCAGCATTATAGAAACAGGTGGAAGACGGTACTTC
d_gene: .; abundance: .; v_gene: TRBV7-2; j_gene: TRBJ2-3; CDR3aa: CASSPNGGPADTQYF; CDR3nt: TGTGCCAGCAGCCCGAACGGAGGGCCCGCAGATACGCAGTATTTT
d_gene: .; abundance: .; v_gene: TRBV3-1/TRBV3-2; j_gene: TRBJ2-1; CDR3aa: CASSQVPQRGEVYNEQFF; CDR3nt: TGTGCCAGCAGCCAAGTCCCCCAACGCGGAGAGGTGTACAATGAGCAGTTCTTC
d_gene: .; abundance: .; v_gene: TRBV28; j_gene: TRBJ1-2; CDR3aa: CASDGGTTFREDGYTF; CDR3nt: TGTGCCAGCGACGGGGGGACAACCTTCCGGGAAGATGGCTACACCTTC
d_gene: TRBD2; abundance: .; v_gene: TRBV7-3; j_gene: TRBJ2-3; CDR3aa: CASSMHHWTSGRSDTQYF; CDR3nt: TGTGCCAGCAGCATGCATCATTGGACTAGCGGGAGATCGGATACGCAGTATTTT
d_gene: TRBD1; abundance: .; v_gene: TRBV5-8; j_gene: TRBJ2-3; CDR3aa: CASSWGTGSQDTQYF; CDR3nt: TGTGCCAGCAGCTGGGGGACAGGGTCGCAAGATACGCAGTATTTT
d_gene: .; abundance: .; v_gene: TRBV9; j_gene: TRBJ2-4; CDR3aa: CASSLNVGGAGNIQYF; CDR3nt: TGTGCCAGCAGCTTGAATGTGGGGGGGGCCGGAAACATTCAGTACTTC
d_gene: TRBD2; abundance: .; v_gene: TRBV2; j_gene: TRBJ2-7; CDR3aa: CASRTSGGSGEQYF; CDR3nt: TGTGCCAGCAGAACTTCCGGGGGGTCCGGCGAGCAGTACTTC
d_gene: TRBD1; abundance: .; v_gene: TRBV5-1; j_gene: TRBJ2-7; CDR3aa: CASSLGTGAAYEQYF; CDR3nt: TGCGCCAGCAGCTTGGGGACAGGGGCGGCCTACGAGCAGTACTTC
d_gene: TRBD1; abundance: .; v_gene: TRBV27; j_gene: TRBJ2-5; CDR3aa: CASSRRQGRETQYF; CDR3nt: TGTGCCAGCAGTCGTCGACAGGGCCGCGAGACCCAGTACTTC
d_gene: .; abundance: .; v_gene: TRBV5-1; j_gene: TRBJ2-3; CDR3aa: CASSISTGSTDTQYF; CDR3nt: TGCGCCAGCAGCATTAGTACAGGTTCCACAGATACGCAGTATTTT
d_gene: TRBD2; abundance: .; v_gene: TRBV5-4; j_gene: TRBJ2-1; CDR3aa: CASSLPGLAGEDEQFF; CDR3nt: TGTGCCAGCAGCTTACCAGGACTAGCGGGAGAGGATGAGCAGTTCTTC
d_gene: .; abundance: .; v_gene: TRBV6-5; j_gene: TRBJ1-5; CDR3aa: CASRPGGRNQPQHF; CDR3nt: TGTGCCAGCAGGCCGGGGGGGCGCAATCAGCCCCAGCATTTT
d_gene: .; abundance: .; v_gene: TRBV12-3/TRBV12-4; j_gene: TRBJ2-1; CDR3aa: CASSLQGPNEQFF; CDR3nt: TGTGCCAGCAGTTTACAGGGGCCCAATGAGCAGTTCTTC
d_gene: .; abundance: .; v_gene: TRBV6-2/TRBV6-3; j_gene: TRBJ2-7; CDR3aa: CASSDSIFGDTTDGTYEQYF; CDR3nt: TGTGCCAGCAGTGACTCGATTTTTGGGGACACAACAGATGGGACCTACGAGCAGTACTTC
d_gene: .; abundance: .; v_gene: TRBV7-9; j_gene: TRBJ1-3; CDR3aa: CASVRNSGNTIYF; CDR3nt: TGTGCCAGCGTGCGTAACTCTGGAAACACCATATATTTT
d_gene: .; abundance: once; v_gene: TRBV6-5; j_gene: TRBJ1-5; CDR3aa: CASSLGPGGNQPQHF; CDR3nt: TGTGCCAGCAGCTTGGGGCCGGGTGGCAATCAGCCCCAGCATTTT
d_gene: .; abundance: once; v_gene: TRBV29-1; j_gene: TRBJ2-7; CDR3aa: CSAGGRSSYEQYF; CDR3nt: TGCAGCGCGGGCGGGCGGAGCTCCTACGAGCAGTACTTC
d_gene: .; abundance: .; v_gene: TRBV28; j_gene: TRBJ1-2; CDR3aa: CASLPDQGTGYTF; CDR3nt: TGTGCCAGCCTGCCAGACCAGGGGACTGGCTACACCTTC
d_gene: TRBD1; abundance: .; v_gene: TRBV7-8; j_gene: TRBJ1-2; CDR3aa: CASSLDMWGTANNYGYTF; CDR3nt: TGTGCCAGCAGCTTAGATATGTGGGGGACAGCTAATAACTATGGCTACACCTTC
d_gene: .; abundance: .; v_gene: TRBV5-1; j_gene: TRBJ1-6; CDR3aa: CASSLTGYSPLHF; CDR3nt: TGCGCCAGCAGCTTGACAGGATATTCACCCCTCCACTTT
d_gene: TRBD1; abundance: .; v_gene: TRBV6-5; j_gene: TRBJ2-7; CDR3aa: CASSYGTGYEQYF; CDR3nt: TGTGCCAGCAGTTACGGGACAGGTTACGAGCAGTACTTC
d_gene: .; abundance: .; v_gene: TRBV5-1; j_gene: TRBJ2-3; CDR3aa: CASSRTTDTQYF; CDR3nt: TGCGCCAGCAGCCGGACTACAGATACGCAGTATTTT
d_gene: TRBD1; abundance: .; v_gene: TRBV5-8; j_gene: TRBJ2-2; CDR3aa: CASSRGQGNTGELFF; CDR3nt: TGTGCCAGCAGCCGGGGACAGGGGAACACCGGGGAGCTGTTTTTT
d_gene: TRBD2; abundance: once; v_gene: TRBV7-3; j_gene: TRBJ2-3; CDR3aa: CASSRSTSGSGADTQYF; CDR3nt: TGTGCCAGCAGCCGTTCGACTAGCGGGAGCGGTGCAGATACGCAGTATTTT
d_gene: .; abundance: once; v_gene: TRBV6-7; j_gene: TRBJ1-2; CDR3aa: CASSCLGRLYGYTF; CDR3nt: TGTGCCAGCAGTTGCCTGGGCCGCCTCTATGGCTACACCTTC
d_gene: .; abundance: .; v_gene: TRBV4-3; j_gene: TRBJ1-1; CDR3aa: CASSQVVYTEAFF; CDR3nt: TGCGCCAGCAGCCAAGTCGTTTACACTGAAGCTTTCTTT
d_gene: .; abundance: .; v_gene: TRBV5-8; j_gene: TRBJ1-1; CDR3aa: CASSPDSWNTEAFF; CDR3nt: TGTGCCAGCAGCCCAGACAGCTGGAACACTGAAGCTTTCTTT
d_gene: .; abundance: .; v_gene: TRBV27; j_gene: TRBJ2-7; CDR3aa: CASSPSHFSYEQYF; CDR3nt: TGTGCCAGCAGCCCCTCGCACTTCTCCTACGAGCAGTACTTC
d_gene: .; abundance: .; v_gene: TRBV18; j_gene: TRBJ1-2; CDR3aa: CASSPIVGGADYGYTF; CDR3nt: TGTGCCAGCTCACCAATAGTCGGGGGAGCGGACTATGGCTACACCTTC
d_gene: .; abundance: .; v_gene: TRBV18; j_gene: TRBJ2-4; CDR3aa: CASSPPDDGTSNIQYF; CDR3nt: TGTGCCAGCTCACCTCCTGACGACGGGACATCAAACATTCAGTACTTC
d_gene: .; abundance: once; v_gene: TRBV2; j_gene: TRBJ1-2; CDR3aa: CASKIRVSVVGYTF; CDR3nt: TGTGCCAGCAAAATCAGGGTATCGGTTGTCGGCTACACCTTC